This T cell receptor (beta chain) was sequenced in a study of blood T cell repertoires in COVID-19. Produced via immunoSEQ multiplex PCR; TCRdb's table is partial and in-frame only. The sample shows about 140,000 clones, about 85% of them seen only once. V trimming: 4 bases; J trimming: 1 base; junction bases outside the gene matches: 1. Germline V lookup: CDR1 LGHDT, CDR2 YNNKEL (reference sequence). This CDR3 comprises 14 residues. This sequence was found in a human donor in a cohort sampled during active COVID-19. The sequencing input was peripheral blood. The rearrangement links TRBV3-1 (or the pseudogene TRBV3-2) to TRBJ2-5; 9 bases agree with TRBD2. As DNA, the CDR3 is TGTGCCAGCAGCCTACTAGCGGGCCAAGAGACCCAGTACTTC. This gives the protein CASSLLAGQETQYF.